This T cell receptor (beta chain) was observed in a study of Tregs in tolerant kidney transplant recipients. Study observations and caveats: Tolerant patients' donor-specific Tregs expanded beyond overall Tregs, suggesting antigen-driven growth. Changing PCR primers prevented nucleotide comparison between some patients' samples. Activated donor B cell expansion appeared to reveal the most relevant donor-specific TCRbeta repertoire.

As regards this clone: Its antigen is as yet unknown. The CDR3 is cut off 3 residues early in the read; its end comes from the germline J gene.

Generated by immunoSEQ multiplex PCR, the TCRdb table keeps only in-frame clones and is missing some. The table gives approximately 50,000 clones; the top ten clones make up roughly 0.89% of it. Thawed PBMCs were FACS-sorted into unstimulated CD4+CD25+CD127- regulatory T cells, CD4+CD25- non-regulatory cells, CD4 and CD8 cells. CDR1 DFQATT and CDR2 SNEGSKA come from the germline V gene (reference sequence). V lost 4 bases and J lost 6, with 13 bases in between. The CDR3 spans 13 residues. Sequencing was performed on CD4+ T cells from blood, taken before the transplant. The chain is built from TRBV20-1 and TRBJ2-1; D unclear. This TCR was sampled from a human donor who received a combined kidney and bone marrow transplant. CDR3 bases read: TGCAGTGCTATCGGTCACGTCCGCAATGAG. Translating gives CSAIGHVRNE. The CDR3 in its entirety is CSAIGHVRNEQFF.